These 27 T cell receptor beta chains came from one sample sequenced in a study of blood T cell repertoires in COVID-19. The protocol was immunoSEQ multiplex PCR, while the TCRdb copy is restricted to in-frame clones and leaves out a portion. This sample has fewer than 200,000 clones; about four fifths occur once, and the top ten carry 6% to 8.5%. Sample: peripheral blood. These TCRs come from a woman in her 70s with COVID-19, enrolled during active disease.

The rearrangement uses TRBV28 and TRBJ2-1; possible D gene TRBD2, 6 bases. This CDR3 region has 13 residues. Trimming took off 4 bases at V and 3 bases at J, with 7 bases between the two ends. Germline assignment: CDR1 MDHEN and CDR2 SYDVKM. The CDR3 protein is CASSWTNYNEQFF. The CDR3 DNA reads as TGTGCCAGCAGTTGGACTAACTACAATGAGCAGTTCTTC.

The V and J genes are TRBV25-1 and TRBJ2-7, with TRBD2 as a possible D gene (6 bases). Germline loops: CDR1 MGHDK, CDR2 SYGVNS. This CDR3 spans 12 amino acids. Trimming removed 3 bases from V and 9 bases from J, with 12 bases in between. The CDR3 here is CASSDVTAGQYF. The CDR3, as DNA: TGTGCCAGCAGTGACGTGACAGCGGGGCAGTACTTC.

The chain uses TRBV20-1 and TRBJ2-7, with D uncertain. CDR1 and CDR2 (germline): DFQATT, SNEGSKA (reference sequence). This CDR3 spans 11 amino acids. CDR3 nucleotides: TGCAGCGCGCCCCAAGCTACCGAGCAGTACTTC. It translates to CSAPQATEQYF.

V usage is TRBV5-4 and J usage is TRBJ2-5; the D gene is possibly TRBD2 (5 bases). Between the trimmed V and J ends, which lost 1 base and 5 bases, there was a span of 9 bases. In germline, CDR1 is SGHNT, CDR2 YYREEE (reference sequence). This CDR3 is built from 13 residues. This CDR3 is CASSLRGPETQYF. CDR3 nucleotides: TGTGCCAGCAGCTTGCGCGGGCCCGAGACCCAGTACTTC. The full variable domain, completed using reference TRBV5-4 and TRBJ2-5, is ETGVTQSPTHLIKTRGQQVTLRCSSQSGHNTVSWYQQALGQGPQFIFQYYREEENGRGNFPPRFSGLQFPNYSSELNVNALELDDSALYLCASSLRGPETQYFGPGTRLLVL.

V gene TRBV7-7 combines with J gene TRBJ2-2; TRBD2 might be the D (5 bases). V was trimmed by 5 bases and J by 7 bases, leaving 20 bases between them. Germline values: CDR1 SSHAT, CDR2 FNYEAQ (reference sequence). The CDR3 has 16 residues. Here the CDR3 reads CASSPKVDSVHGELFF. The CDR3 DNA reads TGTGCCAGCAGCCCGAAGGTGGACTCCGTTCACGGGGAGCTGTTTTTT.

This chain joins TRBV18 and TRBJ1-2; TRBD1 might be the D (5 bases). The CDR3 loop spans 15 amino acids. Trimming shortened V by 4 bases and J by 8 bases, and 20 bases separated the two germline ends. From germline, CDR1 is KGHSH and CDR2 LQKENI. In DNA form, the CDR3 reads TGTGCCAGCTCACTTCAAGTCCAGCCAGGGAACGGCTACACCTTC. This codes for CASSLQVQPGNGYTF. Full variable domain (remainder filled in from reference TRBV18 and TRBJ1-2): NAGVMQNPRHLVRRRGQEARLRCSPMKGHSHVYWYRQLPEEGLKFMVYLQKENIIDESGMPKERFSAEFPKEGPSILRIQQVVRGDSAAYFCASSLQVQPGNGYTFGSGTRLTVV.

CDR3 coding DNA: TGTGCCAGCATGCGCCCAGGGACAGGGGGCTATGGCTACACCTTC. It encodes CASMRPGTGGYGYTF. The chain employs TRBV2 and TRBJ1-2, with 11 bases matching TRBD1. Trimming removed 7 bases from V and 4 bases from J; junction bases left unmatched: 8. CDR3 length: 15 amino acids. In germline, CDR1 is SNHLY, CDR2 FYNNEI.

The V and J genes are TRBV19 and TRBJ2-5; TRBD1 matches at 10 bases. The V and J ends lost 3 bases and 4 bases, in that order; junction bases with no gene match: 8. The CDR3 consists of 16 residues. Germline values: CDR1 LNHDA, CDR2 SQIVND (reference sequence). CDR3 protein: CASSIPDRGHRETQYF. CDR3 DNA: TGTGCCAGTAGTATTCCCGACAGGGGGCATCGAGAGACCCAGTACTTC.

This clone came up a few times. The chain is built from TRBV18 and TRBJ2-2, with 7 bases aligning to TRBD1. The CDR3 sequence is 17 residues long. The V gene's germline CDR1 is KGHSH and CDR2 LQKENI. Losses at the gene ends were 5 bases for V and 2 bases for J; bases not matched to a gene: 11. This CDR3 is CASSVLGDRVNTGELFF. In DNA form, the CDR3 reads TGTGCCAGCTCAGTCTTAGGGGACAGAGTTAACACCGGGGAGCTGTTTTTT.

This chain connects TRBV10-2 to TRBJ2-5; D might be TRBD1 (6 bases). V was trimmed by 6 bases and J by 3 bases, leaving 11 bases between them. The length of the CDR3 is 13 residues. In germline, CDR1 is WSHSY, CDR2 SAAADI. Here the CDR3 reads CASSRQAKETQYF. CDR3 DNA: TGCGCCAGCAGCAGACAGGCGAAAGAGACCCAGTACTTC.

The genes are TRBV5-1 and TRBJ2-4; 8 nucleotides line up with TRBD2. Germline lookup yields CDR1 SGHRS and CDR2 YFSETQ. V was pared by 0 bases and J by 6 bases, with 8 bases of the junction left unmatched. This CDR3 has 16 residues. The CDR3 DNA reads as TGCGCCAGCAGCTTGGCGGGAGGGTTAGGGGTAAACATTCAGTACTTC. Amino acid sequence: CASSLAGGLGVNIQYF.

The chain employs TRBV7-7 and TRBJ2-5; 9 nucleotides match TRBD2. This CDR3 has 13 residues. Germline V lookup: CDR1 SSHAT, CDR2 FNYEAQ (reference sequence). V lost 8 bases to trimming and J lost 3 bases; unmatched junction nucleotides: 4. DNA of the CDR3: TGTGCCAGCTCGAGCGGGAGGAAAGAGACCCAGTACTTC. Its protein product is CASSSGRKETQYF.

The chain links TRBV10-3 to TRBJ2-7; a weak D match, TRBD2 (5 bases). This CDR3 comprises 12 residues. Germline V CDR1 and CDR2: ENHRY, SYGVKD. V was clipped by 2 bases and J by 7 bases, with 9 bases between them. CDR3 sequence: CAISEPGREQYF. The CDR3 DNA is TGTGCCATCAGTGAGCCGGGAAGGGAGCAGTACTTC.

The rearrangement links TRBV5-1 to TRBJ2-1, with D possibly TRBD2 on 5 matching bases. V lost 4 bases to trimming and J lost 9 bases, with 23 bases between them. Germline V lookup: CDR1 SGHRS, CDR2 YFSETQ. The CDR3 loop spans 16 amino acids. The CDR3 nucleotides are TGCGCCAGCAGCGTGGGTCAAAGGGAGAACTACGGTGAGCAGTTCTTC. It encodes CASSVGQRENYGEQFF.

About this clone: One end of the junction varies from germline; a read error may be responsible. V and J are TRBV3-1 (or the pseudogene TRBV3-2) and TRBJ1-5; D not certain. Germline CDR1 reads LGHDT; CDR2 reads YNNKEL (reference sequence). The CDR3 totals 15 residues. The CDR3 coding sequence is TGTGCCAGCAGCCAAGGGGGAGTTAGCAATCAACCCCAGCATTTT. Its protein product is CASSQGGVSNQPQHF.

The chain couples TRBV6-6 to TRBJ2-7; D possibly uses TRBD1 or TRBD2 (5 bases each). Trimming took off 5 bases at V and 7 bases at J, with 27 bases between the two ends. The germline V gene encodes CDR1 MNHNY and CDR2 SVGAGI (reference sequence). This CDR3 has 17 amino acids. CDR3 bases: TGTGCCAGCAGTCGGGACCTCCCGGGGTTCGAAGGCGGGGAGCAGTACTTC. Translating gives CASSRDLPGFEGGEQYF.

The V gene is TRBV19, the J gene TRBJ2-3; perhaps TRBD2 as D (5 bases). This CDR3 spans 14 amino acids. The germline gives CDR1 LNHDA, CDR2 SQIVND (reference sequence). Trimming shortened V by 10 bases and J by 5 bases, and 19 bases separated the two germline ends. The CDR3 protein is CATHGGGWVDTQYF. CDR3 in DNA: TGTGCCACCCACGGAGGCGGCTGGGTAGATACGCAGTATTTT.

V usage is TRBV7-3 and J usage is TRBJ2-3, with 7 bases identical to TRBD2. V shed 2 bases and J 0 bases; nucleotides not matched to a gene: 2. Looked up from germline, CDR1 is SGHTA and CDR2 is FQGTGA. The CDR3 consists of 15 residues. The CDR3: CASSLLADSTDTQYF. CDR3 DNA: TGTGCCAGCAGCTTACTAGCGGATAGCACAGATACGCAGTATTTT.

The rearrangement links TRBV19 to TRBJ2-7; tentative D call: TRBD1 (10 bases). V lost 6 bases to trimming and J lost 3 bases, with 27 bases between them. CDR3 length: 18 amino acids. Germline V lookup: CDR1 LNHDA, CDR2 SQIVND (reference sequence). The CDR3 here is CASSRGTGAGTSFYEQYF. The CDR3 region has the DNA TGTGCCAGTAGCCGAGGGACAGGGGCAGGGACTAGCTTCTACGAGCAGTACTTC.

The gene calls are TRBV6-6 and TRBJ2-7; 9 positions match TRBD1. The CDR3 consists of 13 residues. Germline V lookup: CDR1 MNHNY, CDR2 SVGAGI (reference sequence). V dropped 6 bases and J dropped 6; count of bases not matched to a gene: 6. DNA for the CDR3: TGTGCCAGCAGCTCGGGACAGGGAAGCGAGCAGTACTTC. Residues: CASSSGQGSEQYF.

The chain joins TRBV28 to TRBJ2-7; D is unresolved. Trimming stripped 3 bases from V and 6 bases from J, with 9 bases between. The CDR3 is 12 amino acids. Germline CDR1 and CDR2: MDHEN and SYDVKM. CDR3 loop: CASSFRPGEQYF. CDR3 nucleotides: TGTGCCAGCAGTTTCCGCCCGGGCGAGCAGTACTTC.

V is TRBV9 and J is TRBJ2-3; no reliable D call. CDR1 and CDR2 from the germline V gene are SGDLS and YYNGEE. V lost 6 bases, J lost 4 bases, and 6 bases lay in between. The CDR3 is 11 amino acids. CDR3 sequence: CASNLADTQYF. CDR3 nucleotide sequence: TGTGCCAGCAATCTTGCAGATACGCAGTATTTT.

The table lists this clone with a count of one. CDR3 in DNA: TGTGCCAGCAGTACACTAGCGCTCAGCTCCTACGAGCAGTACTTC. Its translation: CASSTLALSSYEQYF. This chain connects TRBV28 to TRBJ2-7, with 7 bases matching TRBD2. This CDR3 has 15 amino acids. Germline-derived CDR1 and CDR2 are MDHEN and SYDVKM. After removal of 5 bases from V and 0 bases from J, the junction contained 7 bases not matched to a gene.

This chain links TRBV30 with TRBJ2-3, with TRBD1 matching 10 bases. Germline V gene data show CDR1 as GTSNPN and CDR2 as SVGIG (reference sequence). This CDR3 comprises 13 residues. V trimming: 5 bases; J trimming: 4 bases; junction bases outside the gene matches: 3. CDR3 DNA: TGTGCCTGGGAGGGACAGGGGTCAGATACGCAGTATTTT. Translation: CAWEGQGSDTQYF.

This clone was seen only a few times. V gene TRBV7-3 combines with J gene TRBJ1-5; D remains ambiguous. V lost 4 bases to trimming and J lost 2 bases, with 6 bases between them. The germline V gene encodes CDR1 SGHTA and CDR2 FQGTGA. This CDR3 is built from 13 residues. The CDR3 bases are TGTGCCAGCAGCTCTAATGGCAATCAGCCCCAGCATTTT. Residues: CASSSNGNQPQHF.

The chain joins TRBV2 to TRBJ2-3, with 12 bases that match TRBD2. Germline loops: CDR1 SNHLY, CDR2 FYNNEI. The CDR3 length is 15 residues. V was pared by 7 bases and J by 5 bases, with 7 bases of the junction left unmatched. CDR3 residues: CASKRLAGDGDTQYF. The CDR3 DNA sequence: TGTGCCAGCAAACGACTAGCGGGAGACGGAGATACGCAGTATTTT.

V usage is TRBV5-4 and J usage is TRBJ1-1; D gene unclear. The CDR3 has 14 amino acids. Trimming took off 2 bases at V and 0 bases at J, with 8 bases between the two ends. Germline CDR1 reads SGHNT; CDR2 reads YYREEE (reference sequence). CDR3 loop: CASSFRELNTEAFF. For the CDR3, the DNA is TGTGCCAGCAGCTTCCGGGAGCTGAACACTGAAGCTTTCTTT.